The 30 T cell receptor beta chains presented below share a single source sample, sequenced in a study of identical twins. A single record per CDR3 protein comes from TCRdb applying MiXCR to the 5' RACE reads. The sample records roughly 480,000 distinct CDR3 sequences, 20% to 25% being singletons. This same sample was also part of a study on T cells expressing NK-cell markers.

Source material: CD4+ T cells sorted from blood. The receptors here all came from a woman between 18 and 30 years old in good health.

This clonotype was recorded a few times. V and J are TRBV5-1 and TRBJ2-1; 10 positions match TRBD2. The CDR3 length is 20 residues. Germline-derived CDR1 and CDR2 are SGHRS and YFSETQ. The ends lost 3 bases at V and 0 bases at J; junction bases unmatched: 15. Written as DNA, the CDR3 is TGCGCCAGCAGCTGGCGGGTGGGGACTAGCGAAAGGAGCTCCTACAATGAGCAGTTCTTC. This translates into CASSWRVGTSERSSYNEQFF.

This chain uses TRBV27 with TRBJ2-7, with D perhaps assigned TRBD1 or TRBD2 (5 bases each). The V gene's germline CDR1 is MNHEY and CDR2 SMNVEV (reference sequence). Trimming took off 6 bases at V and 2 bases at J, with 14 bases between the two ends. The CDR3 is 14 residues long. The CDR3 loop reads CASSGAGPTYEQYF. The CDR3 DNA is TGTGCCAGCAGCGGGGCCGGTCCGACCTACGAGCAGTACTTC.

The table lists this clonotype with a few counts. The chain couples TRBV24-1 to TRBJ1-2, with unresolved D. V lost 3 bases, J lost 8 bases, and 9 bases lay in between. Germline lookup yields CDR1 KGHDR and CDR2 SFDVKD. There are 12 residues in the CDR3. CDR3 in amino acids: CATSDGRSGYTF. The CDR3 bases are TGTGCCACCAGTGATGGGAGGAGCGGCTACACCTTC.

In this sample, this clonotype turned up many times. The V gene is TRBV5-1, the J gene TRBJ2-6; possibly TRBD1 for D (6 bases). The V and J ends lost 3 bases and 0 bases respectively, with 10 bases between them. The germline V gene has CDR1 SGHRS and CDR2 YFSETQ. The CDR3 is made up of 16 amino acids. The CDR3 spells CASSSGQISGANVLTF. The DNA of the CDR3 is TGCGCCAGCAGCTCGGGACAAATCTCTGGGGCCAACGTCCTGACTTTC.

This clonotype was observed a few times. The genes are TRBV20-1 and TRBJ2-7, with TRBD2 identical over 11 bases. The junction had 9 bases not matched to a gene; V was cut back by 4 bases and J by 7 bases. This CDR3 comprises 14 residues. Germline CDR1 reads DFQATT; CDR2 reads SNEGSKA (reference sequence). The CDR3 region is CSATRGLAAGEQYF. In nucleotides, the CDR3 is TGCAGTGCTACTAGGGGACTAGCGGCAGGGGAGCAGTACTTC.

J is TRBJ2-2 and V is TRBV5-1; 9 bases are a match to TRBD1. With V trimmed by 3 bases and J by 6 bases, 9 bases remained unmatched. This CDR3 spans 16 amino acids. The germline V gene encodes CDR1 SGHRS and CDR2 YFSETQ. The chain's CDR3 is CASSYPDRGVPGELFF. In DNA form, the CDR3 reads TGCGCCAGCAGCTATCCGGACAGGGGAGTTCCCGGGGAGCTGTTTTTT.

This clonotype was recorded many times. This chain uses TRBV6-1 with TRBJ1-2; no clear D. The CDR3 is made up of 13 amino acids. CDR1 and CDR2 (germline): MNHNS, SASEGT. Trimming cost V 6 bases and J 7 bases, with 15 bases left between them. CDR3 coding DNA: TGTGCCAGCAGGGACTATGGTACGAGTGGCTACACCTTC. This translates into CASRDYGTSGYTF.

Turning to this clonotype: The junction and the germline gene differ at one end; a read error may be behind it. The gene calls are TRBV12-5 and TRBJ1-5, with a possible D match to TRBD1 (5 bases). The CDR3 consists of 12 residues. Germline V gives CDR1 LGHNT, CDR2 FRNRAP. CDR3: CASGLEGTYLNF. The CDR3 DNA sequence: TGTGCTAGTGGTTTGGAGGGGACTTACTTGAATTTT.

The chain links TRBV10-3 to TRBJ2-7; a possible D gene is TRBD2 (6 bases). The germline V and J ends were trimmed by 7 bases and 7 bases, with 17 bases remaining between them. This CDR3 spans 13 amino acids. The germline V gene has CDR1 ENHRY and CDR2 SYGVKD. DNA for the CDR3: TGTGCCATCACCGAGGACTACCTCGGGGAGCAGTACTTC. It codes for CAITEDYLGEQYF.

In its sample, this clonotype was seen a few times. The chain employs TRBV20-1 and TRBJ2-7; 8 positions agree with TRBD2. CDR1 and CDR2 from the germline V gene are DFQATT and SNEGSKA (reference sequence). This CDR3 comprises 12 residues. The J segment lost 7 bases and the V segment lost 6 bases, leaving 8 bases of the junction unmatched. CDR3: CSAVPSGREQYF. CDR3 DNA: TGCAGTGCCGTCCCTAGCGGGCGAGAGCAGTACTTC.

V and J are TRBV6-2 or TRBV6-3 and TRBJ1-6; D is undetermined. Germline CDR1 MNHEY, CDR2 SVGEGT. The CDR3 is 13 residues long. V gave up 4 bases and J gave up 10 bases, with 11 bases separating them. The chain's CDR3 is CASSSIQDSPLHF. CDR3 sequence (DNA): TGTGCCAGCAGTTCCATCCAGGACTCACCCCTCCACTTT.

This clonotype was counted a few times. J is TRBJ2-2 and V is TRBV20-1, with D unresolved. CDR3 length: 14 amino acids. In germline, CDR1 is DFQATT, CDR2 SNEGSKA (reference sequence). Trimming pared 6 bases from V and 3 bases from J, leaving 14 bases between. CDR3 protein: CSASKDPYTGELFF. CDR3 bases: TGCAGTGCCAGCAAGGACCCCTACACCGGGGAGCTGTTTTTT.

The chain joins TRBV27 to TRBJ2-1; TRBD2 agrees at 12 bases. The CDR3 totals 15 residues. The V and J ends lost 5 bases and 6 bases, in that order; junction bases with no gene match: 5. CDR1 and CDR2 (germline): MNHEY, SMNVEV (reference sequence). CDR3: CASSPTSGSINEQFF. In DNA, the CDR3 is TGTGCCAGCAGTCCGACTAGCGGGAGCATCAATGAGCAGTTCTTC.

J is TRBJ2-1 and V is TRBV2; TRBD1 or TRBD2 may be the D gene (5 bases each). V shed 10 bases and J shed 2 bases, with 15 bases lying between them. The germline CDR1 and CDR2 sequences are SNHLY and FYNNEI. The CDR3 contains 14 residues. The CDR3 DNA sequence: TGTGCCACCGTAGCCGGGGCGCCCTACAATGAGCAGTTCTTC. Its protein is CATVAGAPYNEQFF.

The V gene is TRBV20-1, the J gene TRBJ2-3, with TRBD2 identical over 8 bases. Per germline, CDR1 DFQATT and CDR2 SNEGSKA (reference sequence). This CDR3 spans 14 amino acids. V was pared by 0 bases and J by 4 bases, with 3 bases of the junction left unmatched. The CDR3 sequence is CSARDGTSADTQYF. CDR3 nucleotide sequence: TGCAGTGCTAGAGATGGGACTAGTGCAGATACGCAGTATTTT.

This clonotype was counted only a few times. The chain is built from TRBV20-1 and TRBJ2-1, with TRBD2 matching over 8 bases. This CDR3 region has 14 residues. With 4 bases clipped from V and 4 bases from J, the junction kept 6 bases outside the gene matches. Per germline, CDR1 DFQATT and CDR2 SNEGSKA (reference sequence). CDR3 in amino acids: CSAIVGGGYNEQFF. Written as DNA, the CDR3 is TGCAGTGCTATAGTCGGGGGGGGGTACAATGAGCAGTTCTTC.

Only a few counts were recorded for this clonotype. The V gene is TRBV20-1, the J gene TRBJ1-1; the match to TRBD1 covers 10 bases. Trimming cost V 3 bases and J 5 bases; bases outside gene matches: 6. Germline assignment: CDR1 DFQATT and CDR2 SNEGSKA (reference sequence). This CDR3 comprises 14 residues. Here the CDR3 DNA reads TGCAGTGCTAGTCCCGGGACAGGGGTGACTGAAGCTTTCTTT. Protein sequence: CSASPGTGVTEAFF.

This clonotype has only a few counts. This chain connects TRBV7-8 to TRBJ1-1, with a possible D match to TRBD1 (5 bases). V was clipped by 11 bases and J by 11 bases, with 24 bases between them. This CDR3 comprises 13 residues. Per the germline V gene, CDR1 is SGHVS and CDR2 is FQNEAQ. The CDR3 DNA follows: TGTGCCGTCCTCGACCGGGGCACTCTACGGGCTTTCTTT. As protein: CAVLDRGTLRAFF.

The J gene is TRBJ2-7, the V gene TRBV19, with a weak D call TRBD2 (7 bases). Germline CDR1 reads LNHDA; CDR2 reads SQIVND (reference sequence). Trimming removed 10 bases at V and 1 base at J, with 20 bases between. The CDR3 spans 15 residues. The CDR3 coding sequence is TGTGCCACAGCGTCAGGGGCTAGCGGTTCCTACGAGCAGTACTTC. It codes for CATASGASGSYEQYF.

The chain links TRBV7-2 to TRBJ2-2; D is possibly TRBD1 or TRBD2 (5 bases each). The length of the CDR3 is 15 residues. V was cut by 5 bases and J by 5 bases, with 15 bases left in between. Germline V gene data show CDR1 as SGHTA and CDR2 as FQGNSA. The CDR3 sequence: CASSRDPDRTGELFF. DNA of the CDR3: TGTGCCAGCAGCCGGGACCCCGATAGGACCGGGGAGCTGTTTTTT. The full variable domain, completed using reference TRBV7-2 and TRBJ2-2, is GAGVSQSPSNKVTEKGKDVELRCDPISGHTALYWYRQSLGQGLEFLIYFQGNSAPDKSGLPSDRFSAERTGGSVSTLTIQRTQQEDSAVYLCASSRDPDRTGELFFGEGSRLTVL.

The rearrangement uses TRBV20-1 and TRBJ2-5; 7 positions match TRBD1. V lost 6 bases, J lost 5 bases, and 12 bases stayed unmatched. Germline loops: CDR1 DFQATT, CDR2 SNEGSKA (reference sequence). The CDR3 is made up of 14 amino acids. CDR3 amino acids: CSATGQALRETQYF. The CDR3 DNA reads TGCAGTGCAACCGGACAGGCCCTGAGGGAGACCCAGTACTTC.

Only a few counts were recorded for this clonotype. The chain recombines TRBV11-2 with TRBJ2-3; no clear D gene. Germline CDR1 reads SGHAT; CDR2 reads FQNNGV. CDR3 length equals 15 residues. V was cut by 5 bases and J by 4 bases, with 16 bases left in between. CDR3 bases: TGTGCCAGCAGCGGGTTGCGATGGGTCCCAGATACGCAGTATTTT. Protein sequence: CASSGLRWVPDTQYF.

The chain uses TRBV7-9 and TRBJ2-1, with D uncertain. V dropped 0 bases and J dropped 16 bases, with 7 bases sitting between them. The CDR3 is 10 residues long. Germline-derived CDR1 and CDR2 are SEHNR and FQNEAQ (reference sequence). CDR3 in DNA: TGTGCCAGCAGCTTAGCGACGCTTTTCTTC. The encoded protein is CASSLATLFF.

J is TRBJ2-7 and V is TRBV6-1; D is unresolved. V shed 2 bases and J shed 2 bases, with 10 bases lying between them. In germline, CDR1 is MNHNS, CDR2 SASEGT. CDR3 length equals 14 residues. Written as DNA, the CDR3 is TGTGCCAGCAGTGAAATTCACGAAGCCTACGAGCAGTACTTC. Protein product: CASSEIHEAYEQYF.

This clonotype showed up many times. V usage is TRBV6-2 or TRBV6-3 and J usage is TRBJ1-5; D call uncertain. V lost 2 bases, J lost 2 bases, and 4 bases lay in between. This CDR3 is built from 13 residues. Germline values: CDR1 MNHEY, CDR2 SVGEGT. Here the CDR3 reads CASSYRGNQPQHF. Written as DNA, the CDR3 is TGTGCCAGCAGTTACAGGGGCAATCAGCCCCAGCATTTT.

The chain employs TRBV12-3 or TRBV12-4 and TRBJ2-1; D is possibly TRBD2 (7 bases). The CDR3 sequence is 15 residues long. The V end was cut by 6 bases, the J end by 7 bases, with 19 bases between. In nucleotides, the CDR3 is TGTGCCAGCAGCTTCCGGGGGGCCTCTCAGAATGAGCAGTTCTTC. This translates into CASSFRGASQNEQFF.

This chain links TRBV10-3 with TRBJ1-1; maybe TRBD1 (6 bases). The CDR3 totals 16 residues. Germline CDR1 reads ENHRY; CDR2 reads SYGVKD. The V end lost 6 bases, the J end lost 4 bases, and 21 bases lay between the germline ends. The CDR3 DNA sequence: TGTGCCATCAGAGGGACAACCTTCTCGGGTGGCACTGAAGCTTTCTTT. It specifies CAIRGTTFSGGTEAFF.

This sequence joins TRBV6-5 and TRBJ1-4; D is possibly TRBD1 (6 bases). The CDR3 is made up of 15 amino acids. CDR1 is MNHEY and CDR2 is SVGAGI in the germline V gene. Trimming left V 4 bases short and J 2 bases short, with 11 bases between. CDR3 region: CASSSSGETNEKLFF. CDR3 nucleotide sequence: TGTGCCAGCAGTTCCTCAGGGGAGACTAATGAAAAACTGTTTTTT.

This CDR3 is CASSLEGAGTGELFF. The DNA of the CDR3 is TGCGCCAGCAGCTTGGAGGGGGCCGGGACCGGGGAGCTGTTTTTT. The rearrangement uses TRBV5-1 and TRBJ2-2, with 7 bases aligning to TRBD1. V was clipped by 0 bases and J by 5 bases; unmatched bases: 4. Germline lookup yields CDR1 SGHRS and CDR2 YFSETQ. The CDR3 sequence is 15 residues long.

This chain connects TRBV3-1 to TRBJ1-2; D remains unclear. This CDR3 has 12 amino acids. Trimming left V 2 bases short and J 8 bases short, with 9 bases between. Germline CDR1 reads LGHDT; CDR2 reads YNNKEL (reference sequence). CDR3 loop: CASSQRERGYTF. The CDR3, as DNA: TGTGCCAGCAGCCAAAGGGAGAGGGGCTACACCTTC. Full variable domain (missing parts from reference TRBV3-1 and TRBJ1-2): DTAVSQTPKYLVTQMGNDKSIKCEQNLGHDTMYWYKQDSKKFLKIMFSYNNKELIINETVPNRFSPKSPDKAHLNLHINSLELGDSAVYFCASSQRERGYTFGSGTRLTVV.